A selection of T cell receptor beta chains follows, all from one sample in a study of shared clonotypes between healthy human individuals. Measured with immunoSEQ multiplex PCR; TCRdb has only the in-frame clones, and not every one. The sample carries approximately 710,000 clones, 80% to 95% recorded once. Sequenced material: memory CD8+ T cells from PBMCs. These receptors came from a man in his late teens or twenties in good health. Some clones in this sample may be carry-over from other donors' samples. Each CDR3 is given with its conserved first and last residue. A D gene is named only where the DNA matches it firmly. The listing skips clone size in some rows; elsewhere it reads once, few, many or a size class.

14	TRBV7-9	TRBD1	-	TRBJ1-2	CASSQGQGLYGYTF	TGTGCCAGCAGCCAGGGACAGGGCCTCTATGGCTACACCTTC
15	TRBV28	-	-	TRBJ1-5	CASSLGSYSNQPQHF	TGTGCCAGCAGTTTGGGGAGCTATAGCAATCAGCCCCAGCATTTT
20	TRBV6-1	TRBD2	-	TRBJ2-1	CASSEPGRFRGLAGYNEQFF	TGTGCCAGCAGTGAACCCGGCAGGTTCCGGGGACTAGCGGGCTACAATGAGCAGTTCTTC
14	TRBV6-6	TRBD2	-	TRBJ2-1	CASSYGQREVEQFF	TGTGCCAGCAGTTACGGCCAGCGGGAGGTTGAGCAGTTCTTC
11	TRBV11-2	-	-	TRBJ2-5	CASILSGTQYF	TGTGCCAGCATCCTATCGGGGACCCAGTACTTC
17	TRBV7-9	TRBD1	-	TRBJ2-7	CASSSTGTGVGPYEQYF	TGTGCCAGCAGCTCAACCGGGACAGGGGTGGGCCCCTACGAGCAGTACTTC
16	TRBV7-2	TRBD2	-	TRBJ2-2	CASSPGLAGYTGELFF	TGTGCCAGCAGCCCGGGACTAGCGGGGTACACCGGGGAGCTGTTTTTT
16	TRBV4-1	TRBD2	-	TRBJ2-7	CASSHRTSGSSYEQYF	TGCGCCAGCAGCCACAGAACTAGCGGGAGCTCCTACGAGCAGTACTTC
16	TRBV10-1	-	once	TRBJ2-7	CASSESNGGGIYEQYF	TGCGCCAGCAGTGAGTCGAATGGGGGTGGAATCTACGAGCAGTACTTC
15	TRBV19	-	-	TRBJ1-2	CASSMVIGGNYGYTF	TGTGCCAGTAGTATGGTTATTGGGGGGAACTATGGCTACACCTTC
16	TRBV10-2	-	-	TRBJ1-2	CASSETRGLSIDGYTF	TGCGCCAGCAGTGAGACAAGAGGACTGAGTATAGATGGCTACACCTTC
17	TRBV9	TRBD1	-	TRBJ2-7	CASSVASGTGGSYEQYF	TGTGCCAGCAGCGTAGCTTCCGGGACAGGGGGTTCCTACGAGCAGTACTTC
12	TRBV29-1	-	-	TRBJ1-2	CSVPGTNYGYTF	TGCAGCGTCCCCGGGACAAACTATGGCTACACCTTC
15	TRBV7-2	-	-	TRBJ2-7	CASSLVFGGNYEQYF	TGTGCCAGCAGCTTAGTCTTTGGCGGGAACTACGAGCAGTACTTC
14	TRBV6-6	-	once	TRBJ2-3	CASSYSEGTDTQYF	TGTGCCAGCAGTTATTCGGAGGGCACAGATACGCAGTATTTT
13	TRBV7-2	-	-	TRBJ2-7	CASSAGLSYEQYF	TGTGCCAGCAGCGCGGGACTTTCCTACGAGCAGTACTTC
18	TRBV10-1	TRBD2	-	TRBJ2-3	CASSENPSGIIRTDTQYF	TGCGCCAGCAGTGAGAATCCTAGCGGAATTATCCGCACAGATACGCAGTATTTT
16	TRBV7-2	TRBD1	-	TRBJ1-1	CASSLLPTGRYTEAFF	TGTGCCAGCAGCCTCCTTCCGACAGGGAGGTACACTGAAGCTTTCTTT
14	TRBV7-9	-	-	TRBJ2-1	CASSSRDKNNEQFF	TGTGCCAGCAGCTCCCGGGACAAAAACAATGAGCAGTTCTTC
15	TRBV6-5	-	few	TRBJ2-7	CASSPLALGSYEQYF	TGTGCCAGCAGTCCCCTAGCGCTAGGGTCCTACGAGCAGTACTTC
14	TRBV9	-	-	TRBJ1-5	CASSEDSFNQPQHF	TGTGCCAGCAGCGAGGACAGCTTCAATCAGCCCCAGCATTTT
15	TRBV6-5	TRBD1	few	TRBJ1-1	CASSSDRGSGTEAFF	TGTGCCAGCAGCTCGGACAGGGGGTCTGGCACTGAAGCTTTCTTT
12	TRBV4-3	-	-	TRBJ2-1	CASSQVVREQFF	TGCGCCAGCAGCCAAGTTGTCCGAGAGCAGTTCTTC
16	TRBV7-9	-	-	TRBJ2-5	CASSSPLRGTEETQYF	TGTGCCAGCAGCAGCCCCCTCCGCGGGACAGAAGAGACCCAGTACTTC
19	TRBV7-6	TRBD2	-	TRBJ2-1	CASSFWTSGTLSSYNEQFF	TGTGCCAGCAGCTTCTGGACTAGCGGGACCCTGTCCTCCTACAATGAGCAGTTCTTC
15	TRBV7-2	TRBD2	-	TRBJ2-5	CASTPTSGRRETQYF	TGTGCCAGCACTCCGACTAGCGGGAGAAGAGAGACCCAGTACTTC
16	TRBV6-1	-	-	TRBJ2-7	CASSEGPREGPYEQYF	TGTGCCAGCAGTGAAGGTCCCCGCGAGGGGCCCTACGAGCAGTACTTC
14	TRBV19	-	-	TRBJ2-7	CASSEGLGGYEQYF	TGTGCCAGTAGTGAGGGTCTCGGAGGCTACGAGCAGTACTTC
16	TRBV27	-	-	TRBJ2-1	CASSSLRSIVVNEQFF	TGTGCCAGCAGTTCCCTCCGATCAATAGTGGTCAATGAGCAGTTCTTC
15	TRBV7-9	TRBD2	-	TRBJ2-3	CASSSDSGRTDTQYF	TGTGCCAGCAGCTCCGATAGCGGGAGAACAGATACGCAGTATTTT